The 19 T cell receptor beta chains below come from one sample, sequenced in a study of Tregs in tolerant kidney transplant recipients. Data came from immunoSEQ multiplex PCR; TCRdb stores just in-frame clones and leaves some out. The sample features tens of thousands of clones, with around an eighth in its top ten. The material was CD8+ T cells from blood, obtained before the transplant. Every receptor here comes from a human donor who received a combined kidney and bone marrow transplant.

Details on this clone: The observed sequence ends 3 residues before the CDR3 terminus, with the missing tail filled in from the germline J gene. The chain couples TRBV29-1 to TRBJ1-2; a weak D match, TRBD1 (5 bases). This CDR3 is built from 12 residues. Germline V gene sequence: CDR1 SQVTM, CDR2 ANQGSEA. V lost 5 bases and J 4 bases, leaving 11 bases between the germline ends. The CDR3 is CSVQTETYGYTF. The part of the CDR3 DNA that was read is TGCAGCGTTCAGACAGAGACCTATGGC.

As for this clone: The read falls 3 residues short of the CDR3 end, and the missing part is taken from the germline J gene. The J gene is TRBJ1-1, the V gene TRBV19; 7 nucleotides agree with TRBD1. J lost 3 bases, V lost 5 bases, and 9 bases had no gene match. Looked up from germline, CDR1 is LNHDA and CDR2 is SQIVND (reference sequence). The CDR3 is 15 amino acids. The part of the CDR3 DNA that was read is TGTGCCAGTAGTCCATGGACAGGCAGCGACACTGAA. The encoded protein is CASSPWTGSDTE. The CDR3 as a whole reads CASSPWTGSDTEAFF.

In the case of this clone: The read gets to within 3 residues of the CDR3 end, and the germline J gene fills in the rest. The J gene is TRBJ2-1, the V gene TRBV19; 8 bases agree with TRBD1. V lost 0 bases to trimming and J lost 7 bases; unmatched junction nucleotides: 5. The CDR3 length is 15 residues. Germline V gene lookup returns CDR1 LNHDA and CDR2 SQIVND (reference sequence). The CDR3 protein is CASSIEDRGLNEQFF. The CDR3 DNA, read in part, is TGTGCCAGTAGTATAGAAGACAGGGGTCTTAATGAG.

To note about this clone: The read falls 3 residues short of the CDR3 end, and the missing part is taken from the germline J gene. The rearrangement uses TRBV6-4 and TRBJ2-1; 8 nucleotides agree with TRBD2. Germline CDR1 is MRHNA and CDR2 is SNTAGT. The CDR3 contains 15 residues. Trimming cost V 2 bases and J 1 base; bases outside gene matches: 1. The CDR3 region is CASSDAGGSYNEQFF. The part of the CDR3 DNA that was read is TGTGCCAGCAGTGACGCGGGGGGATCCTACAATGAG.

On this clone itself: Read sequence stops 3 residues before the CDR3 end, and the germline J gene provides the missing end. The chain links TRBV20-1 to TRBJ2-7, with 9 bases that match TRBD1. V lost 6 bases and J lost 0; bases outside the gene matches: 6. The CDR3 has 14 amino acids. The germline V gene has CDR1 DFQATT and CDR2 SNEGSKA (reference sequence). CDR3 loop: CSARDRVSSYEQYF. The CDR3 DNA, read in part, is TGCAGTGCAAGGGACAGGGTCAGCTCCTACGAG.

In the case of this clone: The sequenced fragment ends 3 residues before the CDR3 boundary, so the rest is inferred from the germline J gene. V gene TRBV6-2 or TRBV6-3 combines with J gene TRBJ2-1; TRBD2 matches 7 bases. CDR3 size: 15 residues. The germline CDR1 and CDR2 sequences are MNHEY and SVGEGT. V gave up 5 bases and J gave up 9 bases; unmatched junction bases: 13. The DNA read from the CDR3 is TGTGCCAGCAGTAGCCAAGGGGACTACTCAGGTGAG. Its translation is CASSSQGDYSGE. The full CDR3 protein is CASSSQGDYSGEQFF.

The CDR3 loop reads CASSPGGTNYNEQFF. The sequenced part of the CDR3 DNA is TGTGCCAGCAGCCCCGGGGGGACGAACTACAATGAG. The chain couples TRBV7-9 to TRBJ2-1, with 7 bases identical to TRBD2. The missing CDR3 end, 3 residues past where the read stops, is filled in from the germline J gene. The CDR3 is 15 residues long. The V gene end was trimmed by 5 bases and the J gene end by 3 bases; junction bases not matched to a gene: 7. Germline CDR1 reads SEHNR; CDR2 reads FQNEAQ (reference sequence). Looking up the rest from reference TRBV7-9 and TRBJ2-1 gives the full variable domain: DTGVSQNPRHKITKRGQNVTFRCDPISEHNRLYWYRQTLGQGPEFLTYFQNEAQLEKSRLLSDRFSAERPKGSFSTLEIQRTEQGDSAMYLCASSPGGTNYNEQFFGPGTRLTVL.

As concerns this clone: The CDR3 end lies 3 residues beyond the end of the read and is filled in from the germline J gene. V is TRBV5-1 and J is TRBJ1-3; perhaps TRBD1 as D (5 bases). Trimming cost V 0 bases and J 1 base, with 14 bases left between them. The CDR3 is 17 residues long. Germline-derived CDR1 and CDR2 are SGHRS and YFSETQ. The CDR3 spells CASSLGGQPASGNTIYF. The CDR3 DNA, read in part, is TGCGCCAGCAGCTTGGGGGGCCAGCCCGCGTCTGGAAACACC.

Worth noting for this clone: The read ends 3 residues shy of where the CDR3 ends; the end is completed using the germline J gene. The chain recombines TRBV7-8 with TRBJ1-1, with 9 bases fitting TRBD1. This CDR3 comprises 17 residues. J lost 2 bases, V lost 5 bases, and 12 bases had no gene match. From germline, CDR1 is SGHVS and CDR2 FQNEAQ. The sequenced CDR3 bases are TGTGCCAGCAGCCTAAGCCAGGGGACAGGGCAAAACACTGAA. Its translation is CASSLSQGTGQNTE. The whole CDR3 protein reads CASSLSQGTGQNTEAFF. The full variable domain, rest sourced from reference TRBV7-8 and TRBJ1-1, is GAGVSQSPRYKVAKRGQDVALRCDPISGHVSLFWYQQALGQGPEFLTYFQNEAQLDKSGLPSDRFFAERPEGSVSTLKIQRTQQEDSAVYLCASSLSQGTGQNTEAFFGQGTRLTVV.

The part of the CDR3 DNA that was read is TGTGCCAGCAGTTTAGTCAGGTACAATGAG. This gives the protein CASSLVRYNE. The whole CDR3 is CASSLVRYNEQFF. The chain has TRBV28 and TRBJ2-1; D is undetermined. The read ends 3 residues before the CDR3 terminus; that terminus is restored from the germline J gene. The CDR3 covers 13 residues. Germline CDR1 MDHEN, CDR2 SYDVKM. Between the trimmed V and J ends, which lost 2 bases and 4 bases, there was a span of 6 bases.

As to this clone: The read gets to within 3 residues of the CDR3 end, and the germline J gene fills in the rest. The gene calls are TRBV5-8 and TRBJ2-1, with a tentative D call TRBD1 (5 bases). The CDR3 is made up of 15 amino acids. V gave up 2 bases and J gave up 7 bases, with 16 bases separating them. Germline values: CDR1 SGHTS, CDR2 YDEGEE. CDR3: CASSFDRAGLNEQFF. The covered CDR3 bases are TGTGCCAGCAGCTTCGATCGTGCAGGGTTAAATGAG.

Worth noting for this clone: The DNA ends 3 residues before the CDR3 does, and the rest of the CDR3 is filled in from the germline J gene. The V and J genes are TRBV11-3 and TRBJ1-3; D remains ambiguous. With 1 base removed from V and 2 bases from J, the gap between germline ends came to 3 bases. CDR1 is SGHNT and CDR2 is YENEEA in the germline V gene. This CDR3 spans 13 amino acids. CDR3 bases read: TGTGCCAGCAGCTTAGCAACTGGAAACACC. Amino acids: CASSLATGNT. In full, the CDR3 reads CASSLATGNTIYF.

A note on this clone: At one boundary the junction diverges from the germline segment, which might be a read error. The CDR3 end is not reached by the read, which stops 3 residues before it; the germline J gene fills it in. V is TRBV7-7 and J is TRBJ2-2; TRBD1 matches at 7 bases. CDR1 SSHAT and CDR2 FNYEAQ come from the germline V gene (reference sequence). The CDR3 has 14 amino acids. CDR3 DNA (partial): TGTGCTAGCAGCTTAGGGGGCAAAACCGGGGAG. Amino acid sequence: CASSLGGKTGE. The whole CDR3 sequence reads CASSLGGKTGELFF.

As concerns this clone: The CDR3 end lies 3 residues beyond the end of the read and is filled in from the germline J gene. The chain employs TRBV11-2 and TRBJ2-7; TRBD1 aligns across 7 bases. V lost 5 bases and J lost 5; bases outside the gene matches: 9. The V gene's germline CDR1 is SGHAT and CDR2 FQNNGV. The CDR3 spans 14 residues. This CDR3 is CASSPLTGINEQYF. The part of the CDR3 DNA that was read is TGTGCCAGCAGCCCACTGACAGGGATCAACGAG.

About this clone: The read falls 3 residues short of the CDR3 end, and the missing part is taken from the germline J gene. The J gene is TRBJ2-1, the V gene TRBV2, with 8 bases fitting TRBD1. The germline CDR1 and CDR2 sequences are SNHLY and FYNNEI. V shed 10 bases and J 8 bases; nucleotides not matched to a gene: 19. CDR3 length equals 16 residues. CDR3 bases read: TGTGCCATCCCCGGACAGGGACCGGGGGTCGTCGATGAG. Encoded protein: CAIPGQGPGVVDE. The complete CDR3 protein is CAIPGQGPGVVDEQFF.

With respect to this clone: The read ends 3 residues before the CDR3 terminus; that terminus is restored from the germline J gene. This chain connects TRBV6-2 or TRBV6-3 to TRBJ2-7; D remains ambiguous. This CDR3 is built from 14 residues. Germline CDR1 MNHEY, CDR2 SVGEGT. Trimming removed 5 bases from V and 3 bases from J, with 14 bases in between. The sequenced part of the CDR3 DNA is TGTGCCAGCAGTCCCGCCACCTTTAGCTACGAG. Translated, it gives CASSPATFSYE. The CDR3 in its entirety is CASSPATFSYEQYF.

A remark on this clone: From the germline J gene comes the end of the CDR3, since the read stops 3 residues before it. The rearrangement links TRBV19 to TRBJ2-7, with 8 bases matching TRBD2. J gave up 3 bases and V 5 bases, and 3 bases lay outside the gene matches. The V gene's germline CDR1 is LNHDA and CDR2 SQIVND (reference sequence). CDR3 length: 13 amino acids. The covered CDR3 bases are TGTGCCAGTAGTGCGGGACTAGACTACGAG. Encoded protein: CASSAGLDYE. The entire CDR3 sequence reads CASSAGLDYEQYF.

About this clone: The CDR3 end is not reached by the read, which stops 3 residues before it; the germline J gene fills it in. This chain links TRBV19 with TRBJ2-1; 12 nucleotides agree with TRBD2. CDR1 is LNHDA and CDR2 is SQIVND in the germline V gene (reference sequence). Trimming removed 5 bases from V and 7 bases from J; junction bases left unmatched: 9. The CDR3 loop spans 16 amino acids. The CDR3 DNA, read in part, is TGTGCCAGTAGTGCAAGTGGACTAGCGGGATGGAATGAG. Protein: CASSASGLAGWNE. The entire CDR3 protein reads CASSASGLAGWNEQFF.

Of note for this clone: The read stops 3 residues short of the end of the CDR3; the missing end is completed from the germline J gene. This chain connects TRBV10-3 to TRBJ2-7; D is unresolved. The CDR3 spans 13 residues. Germline CDR1 and CDR2: ENHRY and SYGVKD. With 3 bases removed from V and 0 bases from J, the gap between germline ends came to 6 bases. CDR3: CAISETVSYEQYF. The part of the CDR3 DNA that was read is TGTGCCATCAGTGAAACAGTCTCCTACGAG.